The clone carrying this T cell receptor beta chain was seen a few times. Its specificity is unknown. The source of the sample is a study of beta chain features in type 1 diabetes. The study, taken as a whole, reports: PCR might show a preference for shorter templates, equally across patients and controls. The study found that naive, central memory and Treg TCRB repertoires appeared more similar in patients than in healthy donors.

Each population that was sorted was more than 95% pure. Trimming left V 5 bases short and J 8 bases short, with 17 bases between. Germline CDR1 is SGHDN and CDR2 is FVKESK. The CDR3 length is 14 residues. cDNA synthesis used the whole RNA isolate, giving expressed TCRB sequences. Sequencing used immunoSEQ multiplex PCR; TCRdb keeps in-frame clones, though not all of them. The data hold 250,000 to 400,000 clones, with 14% observed a single time. This sequence joins TRBV14 and TRBJ2-3; the D call may be TRBD1 or TRBD2 (5 bases each). This TCR derives from a man aged 25-45 years in good health. Sequencing input: central memory CD4+ T cells from blood. This CDR3 is CASSLGKGRATQYF. The CDR3 DNA sequence: TGTGCCAGCAGCTTAGGGAAGGGACGCGCTACGCAGTATTTT. Variable domain in full (rest from reference TRBV14 and TRBJ2-3): EAGVTQFPSHSVIEKGQTVTLRCDPISGHDNLYWYRRVMGKEIKFLLHFVKESKQDESGMPNNRFLAERTGGTYSTLKVQPAELEDSGVYFCASSLGKGRATQYFGPGTRLTVL.